This T cell receptor (beta chain) was profiled in a study of T-cell reconstitution after alpha-beta-depleted transplantation in children. This CDR3 has 15 amino acids. Germline assignment: CDR1 SGHRS and CDR2 YFSETQ. After removal of 0 bases from V and 2 bases from J, the junction contained 3 bases not matched to a gene. The sample holds a few counts of this clonotype. Preparation of the TCRbeta library used unique molecular identifiers. MiXCR was run by TCRdb on the PCR reads, yielding one entry per CDR3 protein. The table includes some 590,000 distinct CDR3 sequences, over 9.5% detected once. The chain joins TRBV5-1 to TRBJ1-2, with TRBD1 identical over 8 bases. The receptor comes from a human donor who donated a stem cell graft to a child with acute myeloid leukemia. The input for sequencing was PBMCs from the stem cell graft donor, taken from the stem cell graft. The CDR3 sequence is CASSLAAGGNYGYTF. The CDR3 DNA follows: TGCGCCAGCAGCTTGGCGGCAGGGGGCAACTATGGCTACACCTTC.